One and the same sample provided the 27 T cell receptor beta chains below, sequenced in a study of T cell repertoires in cytomegalovirus infection. TCRdb independently ran MiXCR on the reads; one entry per CDR3 protein. The sample has a few hundred thousand distinct CDR3 sequences, roughly an eighth seen once; the top ten hold about 8.7%. Sample: PBMCs. The receptors come from a human donor in good health (CMV status not recorded). Some clones in this sample may be carry-over from other donors' samples.

The table lists this clonotype with many counts. J is TRBJ1-3 and V is TRBV7-2; a possible D gene is TRBD1 (5 bases). The CDR3 runs 15 residues. Per germline, CDR1 SGHTA and CDR2 FQGNSA. Trimming pared 6 bases from V and 4 bases from J, leaving 16 bases between. CDR3 nucleotides: TGTGCCAGCAGACTCGGACCCCGGACAGGAAACACCATATATTTT. It specifies CASRLGPRTGNTIYF.

The gene calls are TRBV7-2 and TRBJ1-5, with unresolved D. The CDR3 totals 12 residues. The V gene lost 4 bases and the J gene lost 7 bases, with 8 bases spanning the gap. From germline, CDR1 is SGHTA and CDR2 FQGNSA. The CDR3 protein is CASSSRFQPQHF. DNA for the CDR3: TGTGCCAGCAGCTCACGGTTCCAGCCCCAGCATTTT.

This clonotype was recorded many times. J is TRBJ1-2 and V is TRBV19, with D perhaps matching TRBD1 (5 bases). This CDR3 is built from 15 residues. CDR1 and CDR2 from the germline V gene are LNHDA and SQIVND (reference sequence). Trimming stripped 1 base from V and 8 bases from J, with 17 bases between. The CDR3 spells CASSIVDGGGDGYTF. CDR3 nucleotide sequence: TGTGCCAGTAGTATAGTCGACGGGGGTGGAGACGGCTACACCTTC.

The chain has TRBV29-1 and TRBJ2-2; either TRBD1 or TRBD2 may fit D (5 bases each). The CDR3 covers 16 residues. Trimming removed 3 bases at V and 4 bases at J, with 18 bases between. Germline V lookup: CDR1 SQVTM, CDR2 ANQGSEA. CDR3 region: CSVDQGDAGATGELFF. The CDR3, as DNA: TGCAGCGTTGATCAAGGGGACGCCGGTGCCACCGGGGAGCTGTTTTTT.

This clonotype was picked up many times. J is TRBJ1-1 and V is TRBV28, with TRBD1 matching over 8 bases. Germline V gene sequence: CDR1 MDHEN, CDR2 SYDVKM. The CDR3 sequence is 13 residues long. J was trimmed by 5 bases and V by 5 bases; bases with no gene match: 4. CDR3 sequence: CASSPQGETEAFF. The CDR3 nucleotides read TGTGCCAGCAGTCCACAGGGGGAAACTGAAGCTTTCTTT.

The CDR3, as DNA: TGCAGTGCTAGGAACTTAGCGGGGGGGCTGGAGACCCAGTACTTC. Its translation is CSARNLAGGLETQYF. The chain links TRBV20-1 to TRBJ2-5; 11 nucleotides line up with TRBD2. Germline loops: CDR1 DFQATT, CDR2 SNEGSKA (reference sequence). The CDR3 totals 15 residues. After removal of 3 bases from V and 5 bases from J, the junction contained 8 bases not matched to a gene.

The V call is TRBV20-1, the J call TRBJ1-1, with 7 bases that match TRBD1. CDR1 is DFQATT, CDR2 SNEGSKA, per germline (reference sequence). The CDR3 spans 13 residues. The DNA for the CDR3 is TGCAGAGCATCCGAGGGGGCGAGGACTGAAGCTTTCTTT. Its translation is CRASEGARTEAFF.

This chain links TRBV20-1 with TRBJ1-5, with D maybe TRBD1 (5 bases). The CDR3 runs 14 residues. V was shortened by 3 bases and J by 0 bases, with 9 bases between the two germline ends. Germline assignment: CDR1 DFQATT and CDR2 SNEGSKA (reference sequence). The CDR3 bases are TGCAGTGCTAGGGGGGGAACTAGCAATCAGCCCCAGCATTTT. Its protein product is CSARGGTSNQPQHF.

V gene TRBV28 combines with J gene TRBJ1-1, with D unresolved. The CDR3 is made up of 14 amino acids. Germline lookup yields CDR1 MDHEN and CDR2 SYDVKM. The V end lost 8 bases, the J end lost 2 bases, and 15 bases lay between the germline ends. The CDR3 region is CASGPPGINTEAFF. Here the CDR3 DNA reads TGTGCCAGCGGCCCGCCCGGGATAAACACTGAAGCTTTCTTT.

This clonotype has just a few counts. The CDR3 DNA reads as TGCAGCGGACCCGGGCCTGCCAGCTACGAGCAGTACTTC. It specifies CSGPGPASYEQYF. V gene TRBV29-1 combines with J gene TRBJ2-7; no clear D gene. Looked up from germline, CDR1 is SQVTM and CDR2 is ANQGSEA. The CDR3 is 13 residues long. Deletions cut 7 bases from V and 3 bases from J, with 16 bases between.

There are many counts of this clonotype. The chain combines TRBV7-2 with TRBJ2-2; the D is unclear. Trimming cost V 2 bases and J 11 bases, with 15 bases left between them. The CDR3 loop spans 14 amino acids. CDR1 and CDR2 (germline): SGHTA, FQGNSA. The CDR3 sequence: CASSLSKAGRELFF. Written as DNA, the CDR3 is TGTGCCAGCAGCTTATCCAAGGCCGGGCGCGAGCTGTTTTTT.

At least ten counts were recorded for this clonotype. The chain links TRBV7-2 to TRBJ2-3, with a possible D match to TRBD2 (6 bases). The V gene lost 0 bases and the J gene lost 4 bases, with 14 bases spanning the gap. The CDR3 contains 16 residues. In germline, CDR1 is SGHTA, CDR2 FQGNSA. CDR3 sequence: CASSLAAGGIADTQYF. The CDR3 DNA sequence: TGTGCCAGCAGCTTAGCTGCGGGCGGGATCGCAGATACGCAGTATTTT.

The table lists this clonotype with many counts. The chain couples TRBV7-3 to TRBJ2-2; D is possibly TRBD2 (5 bases). Germline V gene data show CDR1 as SGHTA and CDR2 as FQGTGA. The CDR3 has 14 amino acids. V shed 0 bases and J shed 5 bases, with 7 bases lying between them. The CDR3, as DNA: TGTGCCAGCAGCTTAACGAGCGGAACCGGGGAGCTGTTTTTT. This translates into CASSLTSGTGELFF.

The V gene is TRBV9, the J gene TRBJ2-6, with D unresolved. The CDR3 runs to 16 residues. V was clipped by 4 bases and J by 0 bases, with 11 bases between them. Germline values: CDR1 SGDLS, CDR2 YYNGEE. Here the CDR3 reads CASSPRSRSGANVLTF. The CDR3 DNA reads as TGTGCCAGCAGCCCTAGGTCCCGCTCTGGGGCCAACGTCCTGACTTTC.

In this sample, this clonotype turned up many times. This rearrangement joins TRBV7-2 to TRBJ2-5; 9 bases match TRBD1. Germline lookup yields CDR1 SGHTA and CDR2 FQGNSA. The trim removed 7 bases at V and 5 bases at J, leaving 11 bases unmatched. This CDR3 is 15 amino acids long. This chain's CDR3 is CASTPKPDRGETQYF. In nucleotides, the CDR3 is TGTGCCAGCACCCCTAAACCCGACAGGGGGGAGACCCAGTACTTC.

This chain joins TRBV6-1 and TRBJ1-1; the D gene is possibly TRBD1 (6 bases). CDR3 length: 10 residues. Germline V gene sequence: CDR1 MNHNS, CDR2 SASEGT. V was shortened by 6 bases and J by 7 bases, with 6 bases between the two germline ends. CDR3 protein: CASRDSEAFF. CDR3 bases: TGTGCCAGCAGGGACAGTGAAGCTTTCTTT.

This clonotype was observed a few times. The chain recombines TRBV11-2 with TRBJ1-1; TRBD1 is a possible D gene (5 bases). Germline loops: CDR1 SGHAT, CDR2 FQNNGV. The CDR3 loop spans 12 amino acids. The V end was cut by 5 bases, the J end by 11 bases, with 15 bases between. The CDR3 spells CASSRRGGEAFF. The CDR3 coding sequence is TGTGCCAGCAGCCGGCGGGGGGGAGAGGCTTTCTTT.

V gene TRBV18 combines with J gene TRBJ2-2; D is possibly TRBD2 (5 bases). Germline assignment: CDR1 KGHSH and CDR2 LQKENI. The germline V and J ends were trimmed by 4 bases and 7 bases, with 10 bases remaining between them. The CDR3 contains 13 residues. In nucleotides, the CDR3 is TGTGCCAGCTCACTTGGACTTGACGGGGAGCTGTTTTTT. Protein sequence: CASSLGLDGELFF.

The table lists this clonotype with many counts. The chain recombines TRBV7-8 with TRBJ2-1; D unclear. The CDR3 loop spans 14 amino acids. Trimming removed 1 base at V and 0 bases at J, with 4 bases between. CDR1 and CDR2 (germline): SGHVS, FQNEAQ. CDR3 sequence (DNA): TGTGCCAGCAGCTTAGAACGCTCCTACAATGAGCAGTTCTTC. Encoded protein: CASSLERSYNEQFF.

The V call is TRBV6-2 or TRBV6-3, the J call TRBJ2-2; 8 nucleotides line up with TRBD1. CDR3 size: 14 residues. V lost 10 bases to trimming and J lost 3 bases; unmatched junction nucleotides: 7. The germline V gene has CDR1 MNHEY and CDR2 SVGEGT. In nucleotides, the CDR3 is TGTGCCACTCAGACAGGGGCCTACACCGGGGAGCTGTTTTTT. Translated, it gives CATQTGAYTGELFF.

The V and J genes are TRBV7-9 and TRBJ1-2, with D hard to call. The CDR3 runs 13 residues. Trimming left V 2 bases short and J 6 bases short, with 10 bases between. CDR1 is SEHNR and CDR2 is FQNEAQ in the germline V gene (reference sequence). The CDR3 here is CASSLSGSHGYTF. The CDR3 bases are TGTGCCAGCAGCTTATCGGGGTCGCATGGCTACACCTTC.

This clonotype came up many times. This chain uses TRBV7-9 with TRBJ1-1; the D is unclear. CDR3 size: 15 residues. The germline V gene encodes CDR1 SEHNR and CDR2 FQNEAQ (reference sequence). V was shortened by 6 bases and J by 1 base, with 15 bases between the two germline ends. The CDR3 DNA reads as TGTGCCAGCAGTCGGGAGAGGATAAAGAACACTGAAGCTTTCTTT. Protein sequence: CASSRERIKNTEAFF.

As DNA, the CDR3 is TGCAGTGCTAGTCCCGCTAGCGGGAGGGACAATGAGCAGTTCTTC. Its translation is CSASPASGRDNEQFF. The rearrangement uses TRBV20-1 and TRBJ2-1; 12 nucleotides match TRBD2. The CDR3 is 15 residues long. With V trimmed by 3 bases and J by 5 bases, 5 bases remained unmatched. Germline-derived CDR1 and CDR2 are DFQATT and SNEGSKA (reference sequence).

This clonotype was seen a few times. The rearrangement joins TRBV5-6 to TRBJ1-1; D is ambiguous. The CDR3 sequence is 17 residues long. Germline CDR1 and CDR2: SGHDT and YYEEEE. With 3 bases removed from V and 0 bases from J, the gap between germline ends came to 18 bases. CDR3 in DNA: TGTGCCAGCAGCTCGATCCGAACACGGACCTTGAACACTGAAGCTTTCTTT. It encodes CASSSIRTRTLNTEAFF.

This clonotype was seen repeatedly, ten times or more. V and J are TRBV5-4 and TRBJ2-3; D unresolved. Germline values: CDR1 SGHNT, CDR2 YYREEE (reference sequence). The CDR3 is 17 residues long. V lost 0 bases, J lost 2 bases, and 16 bases lay in between. The CDR3 loop is CASSLGARRRNTDTQYF. CDR3 sequence (DNA): TGTGCCAGCAGCTTGGGAGCGCGCAGACGCAACACAGATACGCAGTATTTT.

In its sample, this clonotype was seen a few times. The CDR3 DNA sequence: TGTGCCAGCAGGGCTAGCGGGACCGAGCAGTACTTC. It is translated as CASRASGTEQYF. The V call is TRBV6-1, the J call TRBJ2-7, with 9 nucleotides matching TRBD2. Germline loops: CDR1 MNHNS, CDR2 SASEGT. This CDR3 has 12 amino acids. The V segment lost 6 bases and the J segment 6 bases; nucleotides outside the gene matches: 3.

Concerning this clonotype itself: One junction end disagrees with the germline gene, perhaps due to a read error. The genes are TRBV18 and TRBJ2-1; possible D gene TRBD1, 5 bases. The CDR3 length is 15 residues. Germline V gene data show CDR1 as KGHSH and CDR2 as LQKENI. The CDR3 sequence: CASSLSGYAYNERFF. For the CDR3, the DNA is TGTGCCAGCTCATTATCAGGGTATGCCTACAATGAGCGGTTCTTC. Full variable domain (remainder filled in from reference TRBV18 and TRBJ2-1): NAGVMQNPRHLVRRRGQEARLRCSPMKGHSHVYWYRQLPEEGLKFMVYLQKENIIDESGMPKERFSAEFPKEGPSILRIQQVVRGDSAAYFCASSLSGYAYNERFFGPGTRLTVL.